This T cell receptor (beta chain) stems from a study of blood T cell repertoires in COVID-19. Original data processing: Estimation of nucleated cell counts was performed using reference gene primer amplification. The method was immunoSEQ multiplex PCR; TCRdb's version includes in-frame clones alone and lacks a portion of them. V and J calls and clone size are copied from that table; D and trimming were computed from the DNA. The sample includes around 230,000 clones, approximately 86% of them seen just once. The V and J ends lost 3 bases and 6 bases respectively, with 14 bases between them. The germline V gene has CDR1 SEHNR and CDR2 FQNEAQ (reference sequence). The CDR3 is 15 residues long.

The receptor was isolated from a woman in her thirties or forties with acute COVID-19. This chain links TRBV7-9 with TRBJ1-4; a possible D gene is TRBD1 (5 bases). The specimen sequenced was PBMCs or T cells enriched from blood (not recorded which). The CDR3, as DNA: TGTGCCAGCAGCTTTCAGGGAACAGTAGATGAAAAACTGTTTTTT. This codes for CASSFQGTVDEKLFF.